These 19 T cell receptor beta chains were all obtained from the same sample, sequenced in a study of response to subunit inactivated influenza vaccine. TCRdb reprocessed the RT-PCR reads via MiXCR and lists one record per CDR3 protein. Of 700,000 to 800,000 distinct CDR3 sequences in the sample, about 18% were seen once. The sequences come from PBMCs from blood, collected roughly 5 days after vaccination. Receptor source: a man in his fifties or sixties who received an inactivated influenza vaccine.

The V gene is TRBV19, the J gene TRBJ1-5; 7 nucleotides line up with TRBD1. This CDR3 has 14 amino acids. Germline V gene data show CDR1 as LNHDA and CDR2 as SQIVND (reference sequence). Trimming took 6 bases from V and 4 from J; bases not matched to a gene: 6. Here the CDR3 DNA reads TGTGCCAGTAGGACGGACAGGTCTAATCAGCCCCAGCATTTT. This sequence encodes CASRTDRSNQPQHF.

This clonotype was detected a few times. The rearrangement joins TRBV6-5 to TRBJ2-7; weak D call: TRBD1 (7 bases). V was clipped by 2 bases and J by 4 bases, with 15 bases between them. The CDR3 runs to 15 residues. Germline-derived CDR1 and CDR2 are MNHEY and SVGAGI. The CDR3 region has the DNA TGTGCCAGCAGTTACCGGGACAGCGGGTATTACGAGCAGTACTTC. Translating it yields CASSYRDSGYYEQYF.

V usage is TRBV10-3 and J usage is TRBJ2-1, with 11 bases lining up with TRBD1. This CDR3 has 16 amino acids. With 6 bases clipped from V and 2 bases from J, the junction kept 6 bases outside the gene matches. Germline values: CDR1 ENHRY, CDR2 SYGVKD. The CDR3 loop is CAISAGQGETYNEQFF. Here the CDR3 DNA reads TGTGCCATCAGCGCGGGACAGGGGGAAACCTACAATGAGCAGTTCTTC.

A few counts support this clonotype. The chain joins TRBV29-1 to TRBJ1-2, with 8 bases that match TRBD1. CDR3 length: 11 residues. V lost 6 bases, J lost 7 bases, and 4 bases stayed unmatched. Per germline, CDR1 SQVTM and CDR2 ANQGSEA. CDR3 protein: CSVRGTGGYTF. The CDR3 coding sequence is TGCAGCGTCCGAGGGACAGGTGGCTACACCTTC.

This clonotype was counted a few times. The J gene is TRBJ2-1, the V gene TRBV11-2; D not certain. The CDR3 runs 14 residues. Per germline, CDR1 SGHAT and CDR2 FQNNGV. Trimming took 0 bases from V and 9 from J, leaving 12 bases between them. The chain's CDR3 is CASSLDGYLGEQFF. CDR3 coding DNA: TGTGCCAGCAGCTTAGACGGCTATCTGGGTGAGCAGTTCTTC.

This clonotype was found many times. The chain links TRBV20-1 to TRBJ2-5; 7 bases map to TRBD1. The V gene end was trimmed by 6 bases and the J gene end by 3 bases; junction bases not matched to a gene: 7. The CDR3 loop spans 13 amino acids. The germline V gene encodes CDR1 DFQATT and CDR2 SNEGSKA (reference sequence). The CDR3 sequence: CSARWGQKETQYF. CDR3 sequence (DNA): TGCAGTGCCCGGTGGGGACAGAAAGAGACCCAGTACTTC.

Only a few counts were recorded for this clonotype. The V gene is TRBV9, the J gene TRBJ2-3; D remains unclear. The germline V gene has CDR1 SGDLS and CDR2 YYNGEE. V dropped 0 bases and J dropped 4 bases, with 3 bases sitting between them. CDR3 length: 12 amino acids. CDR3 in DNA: TGTGCCAGCAGCGTAGCGGCAGATACGCAGTATTTT. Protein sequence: CASSVAADTQYF.

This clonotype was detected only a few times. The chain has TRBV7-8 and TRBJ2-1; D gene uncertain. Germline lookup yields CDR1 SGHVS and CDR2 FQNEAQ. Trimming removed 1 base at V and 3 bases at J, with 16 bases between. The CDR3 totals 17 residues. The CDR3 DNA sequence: TGTGCCAGCAGCTTAGGTTCTGGCTCGGTCCTCTACAATGAGCAGTTCTTC. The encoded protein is CASSLGSGSVLYNEQFF.

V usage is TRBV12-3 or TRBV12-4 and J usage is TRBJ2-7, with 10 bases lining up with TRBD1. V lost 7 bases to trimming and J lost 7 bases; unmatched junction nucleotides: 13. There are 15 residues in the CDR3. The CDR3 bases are TGTGCCAGCACCCAGGGACAGGGGACTTGGGAGGAGCAGTACTTC. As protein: CASTQGQGTWEEQYF.

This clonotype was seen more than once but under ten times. DNA for the CDR3: TGCAGTGCTGCAGCGGGAGCGGGCACCGGGGAGCTGTTTTTT. Its translation: CSAAAGAGTGELFF. V and J are TRBV20-1 and TRBJ2-2, with TRBD2 matching 8 bases. The CDR3 totals 14 residues. Germline V gene sequence: CDR1 DFQATT, CDR2 SNEGSKA (reference sequence). J gave up 4 bases and V 5 bases, and 6 bases lay outside the gene matches.

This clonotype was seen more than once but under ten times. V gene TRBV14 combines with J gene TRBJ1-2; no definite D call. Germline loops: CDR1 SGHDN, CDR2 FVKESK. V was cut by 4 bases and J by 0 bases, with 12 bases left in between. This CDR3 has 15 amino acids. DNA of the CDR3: TGTGCCAGCAGCCCCGAGGTCGCCGCTAACTATGGCTACACCTTC. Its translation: CASSPEVAANYGYTF.

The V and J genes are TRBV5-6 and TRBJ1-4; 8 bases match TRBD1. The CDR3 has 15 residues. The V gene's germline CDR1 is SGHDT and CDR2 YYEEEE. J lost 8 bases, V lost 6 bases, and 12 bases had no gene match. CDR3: CASTLFDRGWEKLFF. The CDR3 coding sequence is TGTGCCAGCACCTTATTCGACAGGGGATGGGAAAAACTGTTTTTT. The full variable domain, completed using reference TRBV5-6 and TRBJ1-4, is DAGVTQSPTHLIKTRGQQVTLRCSPKSGHDTVSWYQQALGQGPQFIFQYYEEEERQRGNFPDRFSGHQFPNYSSELNVNALLLGDSALYLCASTLFDRGWEKLFFGSGTQLSVL.

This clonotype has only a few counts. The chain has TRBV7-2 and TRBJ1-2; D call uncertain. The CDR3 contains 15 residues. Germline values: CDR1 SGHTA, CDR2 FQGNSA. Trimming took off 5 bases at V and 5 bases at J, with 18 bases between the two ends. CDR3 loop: CASSPFSVGLYGYTF. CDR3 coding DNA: TGTGCCAGCAGCCCTTTTAGTGTTGGGCTATATGGCTACACCTTC.

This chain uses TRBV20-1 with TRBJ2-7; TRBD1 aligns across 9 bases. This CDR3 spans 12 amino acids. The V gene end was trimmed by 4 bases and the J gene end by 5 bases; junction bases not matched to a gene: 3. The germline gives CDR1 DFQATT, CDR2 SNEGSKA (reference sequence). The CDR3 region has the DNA TGCAGTGCTAACAGGGGGCCGGACGAGCAGTACTTC. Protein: CSANRGPDEQYF.

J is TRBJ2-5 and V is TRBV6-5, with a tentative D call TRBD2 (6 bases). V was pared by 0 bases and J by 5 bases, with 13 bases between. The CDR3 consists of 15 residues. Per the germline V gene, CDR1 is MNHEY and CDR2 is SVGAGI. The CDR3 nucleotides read TGTGCCAGCAGTTACTCGAGGCGGGATTGGGAGACCCAGTACTTC. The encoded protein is CASSYSRRDWETQYF.

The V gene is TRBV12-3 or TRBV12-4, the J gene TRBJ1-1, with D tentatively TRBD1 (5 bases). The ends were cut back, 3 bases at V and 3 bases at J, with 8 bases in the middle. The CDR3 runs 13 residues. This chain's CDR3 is CASSFGGHTEAFF. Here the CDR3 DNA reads TGTGCCAGCAGTTTCGGGGGTCACACTGAAGCTTTCTTT.

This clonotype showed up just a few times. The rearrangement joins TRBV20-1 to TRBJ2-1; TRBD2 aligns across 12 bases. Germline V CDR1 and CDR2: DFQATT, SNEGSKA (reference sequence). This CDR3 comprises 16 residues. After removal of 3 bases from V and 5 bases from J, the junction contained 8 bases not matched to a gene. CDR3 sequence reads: CSARGIRLAGDNEQFF. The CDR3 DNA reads TGCAGTGCTAGGGGGATTAGACTAGCGGGAGACAATGAGCAGTTCTTC.

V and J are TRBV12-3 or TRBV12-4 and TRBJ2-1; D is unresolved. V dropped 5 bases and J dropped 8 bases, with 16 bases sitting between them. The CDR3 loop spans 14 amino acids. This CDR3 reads CASSLMYSADEQFF. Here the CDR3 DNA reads TGTGCCAGCAGTCTAATGTATAGTGCGGATGAGCAGTTCTTC.

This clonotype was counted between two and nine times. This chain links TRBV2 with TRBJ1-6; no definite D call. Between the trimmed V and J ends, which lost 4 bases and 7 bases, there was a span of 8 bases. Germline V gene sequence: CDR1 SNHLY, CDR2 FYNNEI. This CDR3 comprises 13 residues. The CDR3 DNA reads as TGTGCCAGCAGTGCAATGGAGAATTCACCCCTCCACTTT. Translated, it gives CASSAMENSPLHF.